This T cell receptor (beta chain) appears in the sequencing data of a study of T cell responses to AZD1222 COVID-19 vaccine. Study context: Second-dose timings of about 4 or about 12 weeks were pooled.

Study results and caveats: Repertoire samples came only from after the peak T cell response. Once two AZD1222 doses were given, Spike-specific TCR breadth and depth went up. Clonal diversity was possibly underestimated, and white British individuals and females predominated among donors.

As to this clone: Its target is unknown.

The data were produced by immunoSEQ multiplex PCR, yet TCRdb's version contains in-frame clones alone and is incomplete. The sample has some 120,000 clones, around 84% seen once. The specimen was peripheral blood, collected on day 0 of AZD1222 vaccination. The receptor was derived from an adult in good health.

DNA of the CDR3: TGTGCCAGCAGCTTAGTGGCAGGTCGCTCTGGAAACACCATATATTTT. Amino acid sequence: CASSLVAGRSGNTIYF. The chain carries TRBV7-2 and TRBJ1-3; D unclear. CDR1 and CDR2 (germline): SGHTA, FQGNSA. Trimming took 1 base from V and 0 from J, leaving 10 bases between them. The CDR3 totals 16 residues.